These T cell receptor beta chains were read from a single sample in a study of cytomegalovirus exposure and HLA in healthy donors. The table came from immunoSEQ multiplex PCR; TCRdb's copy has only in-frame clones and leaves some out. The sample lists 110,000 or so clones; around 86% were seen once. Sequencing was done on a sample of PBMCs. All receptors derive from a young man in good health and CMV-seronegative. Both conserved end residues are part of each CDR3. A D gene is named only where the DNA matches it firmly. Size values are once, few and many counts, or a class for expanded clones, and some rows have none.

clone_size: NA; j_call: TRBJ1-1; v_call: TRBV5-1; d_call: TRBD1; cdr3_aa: CASSSGQGAGNTEAFF; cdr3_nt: TGCGCCAGCAGCTCGGGACAGGGGGCCGGGAACACTGAAGCTTTCTTT
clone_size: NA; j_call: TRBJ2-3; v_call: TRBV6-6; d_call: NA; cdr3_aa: CASSYLGVGTDTQYF; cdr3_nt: TGTGCCAGCAGTTACCTCGGGGTCGGCACAGATACGCAGTATTTT
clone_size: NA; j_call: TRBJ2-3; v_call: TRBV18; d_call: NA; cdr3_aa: CASSSGTDTQYF; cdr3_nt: TGTGCCAGCTCATCCGGGACAGATACGCAGTATTTT
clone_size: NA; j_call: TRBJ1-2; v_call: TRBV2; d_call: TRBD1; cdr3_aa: CASSDPIRDRLGGGYTF; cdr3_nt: TGTGCCAGCAGTGACCCTATCCGGGACAGATTGGGGGGAGGCTACACCTTC
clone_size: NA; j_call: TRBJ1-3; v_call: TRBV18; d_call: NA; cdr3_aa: CASSPQTGHGNTIYF; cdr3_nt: TGTGCCAGCTCACCACAGACAGGCCATGGAAACACCATATATTTT
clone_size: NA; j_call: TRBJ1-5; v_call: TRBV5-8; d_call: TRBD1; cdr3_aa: CASSRQGTGQPQHF; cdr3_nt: TGTGCCAGCAGCCGACAGGGGACGGGACAGCCCCAGCATTTT
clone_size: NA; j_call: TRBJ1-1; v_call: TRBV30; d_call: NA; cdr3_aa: CARIGRANTEAFF; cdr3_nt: TGTGCCCGGATCGGGAGAGCCAACACTGAAGCTTTCTTT
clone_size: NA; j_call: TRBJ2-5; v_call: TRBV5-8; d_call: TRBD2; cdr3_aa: CASSKGASGGAETQYF; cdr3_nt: TGTGCCAGCAGCAAGGGGGCTAGCGGGGGCGCGGAGACCCAGTACTTC
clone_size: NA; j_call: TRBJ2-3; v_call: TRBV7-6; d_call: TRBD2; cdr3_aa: CASSLGTSETDTQYF; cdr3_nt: TGTGCCAGCAGCTTAGGGACTAGCGAAACAGATACGCAGTATTTT
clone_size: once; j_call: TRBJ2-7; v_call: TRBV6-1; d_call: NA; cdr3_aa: CASSTRGRIYEQYF; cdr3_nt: TGTGCCAGCAGTACCAGGGGACGGATATACGAGCAGTACTTC
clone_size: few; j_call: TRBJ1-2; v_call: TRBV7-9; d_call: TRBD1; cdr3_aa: CASSFRWQGDGYTF; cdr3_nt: TGTGCCAGCAGCTTTCGATGGCAGGGGGATGGCTACACCTTC
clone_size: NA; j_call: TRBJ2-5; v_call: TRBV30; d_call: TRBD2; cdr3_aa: CAWSVGTSGGTQETQYF; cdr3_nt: TGTGCCTGGAGTGTAGGGACTAGCGGGGGGACTCAAGAGACCCAGTACTTC
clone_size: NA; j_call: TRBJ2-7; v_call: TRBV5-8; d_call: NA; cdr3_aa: CASSFLVVQGSSYEQYF; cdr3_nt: TGTGCCAGCAGCTTTTTAGTCGTTCAGGGGAGCTCCTACGAGCAGTACTTC
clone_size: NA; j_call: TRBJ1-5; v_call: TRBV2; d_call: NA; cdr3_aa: CATAVGRANQPQHF; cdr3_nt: TGTGCCACCGCGGTTGGGAGGGCGAATCAGCCCCAGCATTTT
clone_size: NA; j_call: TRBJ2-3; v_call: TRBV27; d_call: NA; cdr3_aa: CASSDRGGADTQYF; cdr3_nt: TGTGCCAGCAGTGACAGGGGAGGGGCAGATACGCAGTATTTT
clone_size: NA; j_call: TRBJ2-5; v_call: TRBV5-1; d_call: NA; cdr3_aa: CASSLEWRVQETQYF; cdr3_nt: TGCGCCAGCAGCTTGGAATGGCGGGTGCAAGAGACCCAGTACTTC
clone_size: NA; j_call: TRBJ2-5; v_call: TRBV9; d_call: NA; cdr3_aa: CASSVGPGGLQETQYF; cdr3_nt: TGTGCCAGCAGCGTAGGGCCGGGGGGCCTCCAAGAGACCCAGTACTTC
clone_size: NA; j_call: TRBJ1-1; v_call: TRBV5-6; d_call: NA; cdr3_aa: CASRIVSSPVNTEAFF; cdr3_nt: TGTGCCAGCAGGATTGTGTCTTCGCCAGTGAACACTGAAGCTTTCTTT
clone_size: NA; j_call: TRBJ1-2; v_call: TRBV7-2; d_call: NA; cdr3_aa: CASSLSWVSDGYTF; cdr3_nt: TGTGCCAGCAGCTTATCTTGGGTTAGCGATGGCTACACCTTC
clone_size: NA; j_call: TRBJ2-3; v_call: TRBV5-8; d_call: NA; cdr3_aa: CASSSLPGGTDTQYF; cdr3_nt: TGTGCCAGCAGCTCCTTACCGGGCGGGACAGATACGCAGTATTTT
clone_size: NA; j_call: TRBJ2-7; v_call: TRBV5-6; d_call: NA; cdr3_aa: CASSWRQRSSYEQYF; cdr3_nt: TGTGCCAGCAGCTGGAGGCAAAGGAGCTCCTACGAGCAGTACTTC
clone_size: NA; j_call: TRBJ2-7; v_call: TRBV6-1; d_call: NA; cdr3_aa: CASSARQITIGQYF; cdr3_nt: TGTGCCAGCAGTGCCCGACAGATTACGATCGGGCAGTACTTC
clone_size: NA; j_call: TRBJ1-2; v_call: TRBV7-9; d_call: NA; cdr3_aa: CASSVDTGYYGYTF; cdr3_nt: TGTGCCAGCAGCGTAGATACAGGGTACTATGGCTACACCTTC
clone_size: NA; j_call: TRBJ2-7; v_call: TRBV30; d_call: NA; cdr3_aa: CACPGRGAYEQYF; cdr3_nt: TGTGCCTGCCCGGGCAGGGGTGCCTACGAGCAGTACTTC
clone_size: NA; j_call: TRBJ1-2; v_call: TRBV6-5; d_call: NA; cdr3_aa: CASSYVKRDSGGYTF; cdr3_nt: TGTGCCAGCAGTTACGTGAAGAGGGATTCTGGTGGCTACACCTTC
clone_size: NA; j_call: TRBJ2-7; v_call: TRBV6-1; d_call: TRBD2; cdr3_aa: CASSEVAGLAREQYF; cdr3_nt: TGTGCCAGCAGTGAAGTGGCCGGACTAGCGCGGGAGCAGTACTTC
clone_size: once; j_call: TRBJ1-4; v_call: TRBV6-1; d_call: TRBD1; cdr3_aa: CASTGTGSYEKLFF; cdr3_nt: TGTGCCAGCACTGGGACAGGGTCCTATGAAAAACTGTTTTTT
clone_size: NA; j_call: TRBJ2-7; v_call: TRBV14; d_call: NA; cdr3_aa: CASSQVRVGSYEQYF; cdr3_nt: TGTGCCAGCAGCCAAGTTCGGGTTGGCTCCTACGAGCAGTACTTC
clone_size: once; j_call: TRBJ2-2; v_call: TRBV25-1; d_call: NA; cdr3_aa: CASSAFRRDSLTGELFF; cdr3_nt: TGTGCCAGCTCCGCTTTTCGGCGAGACTCCCTCACCGGGGAGCTGTTTTTT
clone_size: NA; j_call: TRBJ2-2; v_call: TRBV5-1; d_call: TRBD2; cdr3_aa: CASSAALGGETGELFF; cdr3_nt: TGCGCCAGCAGCGCGGCCCTGGGGGGGGAAACCGGGGAGCTGTTTTTT
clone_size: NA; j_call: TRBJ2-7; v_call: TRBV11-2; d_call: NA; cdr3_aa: CASSFGEGENYEQYF; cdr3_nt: TGTGCCAGCAGCTTTGGGGAGGGGGAGAACTACGAGCAGTACTTC
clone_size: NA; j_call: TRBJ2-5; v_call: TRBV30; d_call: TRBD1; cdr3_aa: CAWRETGVETQYF; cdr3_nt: TGTGCCTGGAGAGAGACAGGGGTTGAGACCCAGTACTTC
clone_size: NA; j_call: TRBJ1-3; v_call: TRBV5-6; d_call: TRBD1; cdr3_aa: CASSLYRGPSSGNTIYF; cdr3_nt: TGTGCCAGCAGCTTATACAGGGGCCCAAGCTCTGGAAACACCATATATTTT
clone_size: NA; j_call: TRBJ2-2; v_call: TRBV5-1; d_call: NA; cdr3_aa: CASSLADMENTGELFF; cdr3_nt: TGCGCCAGCAGCTTGGCCGACATGGAGAACACCGGGGAGCTGTTTTTT
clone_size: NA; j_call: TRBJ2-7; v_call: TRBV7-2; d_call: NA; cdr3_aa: CASSNRVLGEQYF; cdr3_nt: TGTGCCAGCAGCAACAGGGTTCTGGGCGAGCAGTACTTC
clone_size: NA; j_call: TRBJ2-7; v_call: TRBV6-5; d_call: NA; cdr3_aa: CASSPGLSEQYF; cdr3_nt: TGTGCCAGCAGTCCTGGACTATCGGAGCAGTACTTC
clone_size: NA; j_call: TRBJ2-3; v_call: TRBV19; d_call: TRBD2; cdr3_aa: CASSNLAGGATDTQYF; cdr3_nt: TGTGCCAGTAGTAACCTAGCGGGAGGGGCGACAGATACGCAGTATTTT
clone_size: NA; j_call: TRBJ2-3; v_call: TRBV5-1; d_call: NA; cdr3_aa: CASSEPGNTQYF; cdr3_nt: TGCGCCAGCAGTGAGCCGGGAAATACGCAGTATTTT
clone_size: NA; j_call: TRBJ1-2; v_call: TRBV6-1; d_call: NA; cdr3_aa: CASSESLGGKGVDYGYTF; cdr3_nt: TGTGCCAGCAGTGAATCCCTCGGGGGGAAGGGGGTTGACTATGGCTACACCTTC
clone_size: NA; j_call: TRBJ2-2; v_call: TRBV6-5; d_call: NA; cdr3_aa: CASSYGGRYNTGELFF; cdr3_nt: TGTGCCAGCAGTTACGGTGGGCGGTACAACACCGGGGAGTTGTTTTTT
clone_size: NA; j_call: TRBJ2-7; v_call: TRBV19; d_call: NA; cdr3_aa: CASSIDRANYEQYF; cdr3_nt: TGTGCCAGTAGTATAGACAGGGCTAACTACGAGCAGTACTTC
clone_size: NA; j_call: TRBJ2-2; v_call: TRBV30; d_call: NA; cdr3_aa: CAWSKDSFNTGELFF; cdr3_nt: TGTGCCTGGAGTAAGGACAGTTTCAACACCGGGGAGCTGTTTTTT
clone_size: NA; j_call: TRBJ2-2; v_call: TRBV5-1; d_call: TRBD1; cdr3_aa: CASSGKGTDDTGELFF; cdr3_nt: TGCGCCAGCAGCGGTAAGGGGACAGATGACACCGGGGAGCTGTTTTTT
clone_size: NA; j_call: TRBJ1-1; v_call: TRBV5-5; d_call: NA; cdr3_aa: CASSFPQNTEAFF; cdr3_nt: TGTGCCAGCAGCTTTCCCCAGAACACTGAAGCTTTCTTT
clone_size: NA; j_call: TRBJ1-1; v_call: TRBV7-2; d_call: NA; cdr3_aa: CASSLAENTEAFF; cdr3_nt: TGTGCCAGCAGCCTCGCGGAGAACACTGAAGCTTTCTTT
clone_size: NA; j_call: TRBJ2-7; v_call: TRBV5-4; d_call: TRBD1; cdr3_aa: CASSLGGTGRYEQYF; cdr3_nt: TGTGCCAGCAGCTTGGGAGGGACAGGGAGGTACGAGCAGTACTTC